These 30 T cell receptor beta chains were all obtained from the same sample, sequenced in a study of blood T cell repertoires in COVID-19. The repertoire was sequenced with immunoSEQ multiplex PCR; TCRdb's copy has only in-frame clones and lacks some. This table has about 210,000 clones, 87% appearing once. The material sequenced was PBMCs or T cells enriched from blood (not recorded which). The origin of the receptors is a young man in a cohort exposed to, infected with or recovered from COVID-19 (not recorded which).

This chain connects TRBV4-3 to TRBJ2-1, with 10 bases aligning to TRBD2. With V trimmed by 0 bases and J by 6 bases, 5 bases remained unmatched. Germline assignment: CDR1 LGHNA and CDR2 YSLEER. This CDR3 region has 16 residues. CDR3 nucleotides: TGCGCCAGCAGCCAAGATTTAGCGGGAGGTTTCAATGAGCAGTTCTTC. Its protein product is CASSQDLAGGFNEQFF.

The CDR3 region is CASSPKRYRERAVGNTGELFF. The CDR3 region has the DNA TGTGCCAGCAGCCCAAAACGCTACAGGGAAAGAGCAGTTGGGAACACCGGGGAGCTGTTTTTT. The chain uses TRBV7-8 and TRBJ2-2, with D possibly being TRBD1 (6 bases). Trimming took off 5 bases at V and 1 base at J, with 29 bases between the two ends. The CDR3 is made up of 21 amino acids. Germline V gene data show CDR1 as SGHVS and CDR2 as FQNEAQ.

This clone was found once. The chain employs TRBV19 and TRBJ1-5; D might be TRBD1 (6 bases). CDR1 LNHDA and CDR2 SQIVND come from the germline V gene (reference sequence). The V gene lost 0 bases and the J gene lost 5 bases, with 11 bases spanning the gap. This CDR3 comprises 15 residues. The CDR3 is CASSIEQGSDQPQHF. The CDR3 bases are TGTGCCAGTAGTATAGAACAGGGTTCGGATCAGCCCCAGCATTTT.

The chain carries TRBV4-3 and TRBJ1-1, with TRBD1 matching 9 bases. This CDR3 is built from 17 residues. J gave up 5 bases and V 0 bases, and 10 bases lay outside the gene matches. In germline, CDR1 is LGHNA, CDR2 YSLEER. This CDR3 reads CASSQEHRGLGETEAFF. Here the CDR3 DNA reads TGCGCCAGCAGCCAAGAGCACAGGGGGCTTGGAGAGACTGAAGCTTTCTTT.

Only one count was recorded for this clone. The V and J genes are TRBV5-1 and TRBJ2-7; 7 bases are shared with TRBD2. The CDR3 extends over 15 amino acids. Per germline, CDR1 SGHRS and CDR2 YFSETQ. The V segment lost 0 bases and the J segment 9 bases; nucleotides outside the gene matches: 12. The CDR3 is CASSLVREGQRWQYF. The CDR3 nucleotides read TGCGCCAGCAGCTTGGTGAGGGAGGGCCAAAGATGGCAGTACTTC.

The chain combines TRBV28 with TRBJ1-4; D is perhaps TRBD1 (6 bases). The V gene's germline CDR1 is MDHEN and CDR2 SYDVKM. V lost 6 bases and J lost 4, with 12 bases in between. This CDR3 comprises 14 residues. The CDR3 here is CASSLQGFNEKLFF. CDR3 coding DNA: TGTGCCAGCAGCCTTCAGGGGTTTAATGAAAAACTGTTTTTT.

The chain uses TRBV18 and TRBJ2-7; D gene ambiguous. CDR1 is KGHSH, CDR2 LQKENI, per germline. Trimming removed 0 bases from V and 3 bases from J, with 9 bases in between. This CDR3 is 14 amino acids long. Here the CDR3 reads CASSPPLSGYEQYF. CDR3 DNA: TGTGCCAGCTCACCACCTCTTTCAGGCTACGAGCAGTACTTC.

The gene calls are TRBV27 and TRBJ1-5; D uncertain. V gave up 3 bases and J gave up 5 bases, with 5 bases separating them. This CDR3 is built from 12 residues. In germline, CDR1 is MNHEY, CDR2 SMNVEV (reference sequence). In DNA, the CDR3 is TGTGCCAGCAGTTTTCTCGATCAGCCCCAGCATTTT. The encoded protein is CASSFLDQPQHF.

The rearrangement uses TRBV7-9 and TRBJ1-5; 8 bases line up with TRBD1. Germline trimming cut 6 bases from V and 3 bases from J; bases unmatched to any gene: 10. The germline V gene has CDR1 SEHNR and CDR2 FQNEAQ (reference sequence). The CDR3 length is 16 residues. CDR3 nucleotide sequence: TGTGCCAGCAGTTCCGAGACACAGGGGGTCAATCAGCCCCAGCATTTT. Its protein is CASSSETQGVNQPQHF.

This rearrangement joins TRBV10-1 to TRBJ2-3; 11 bases are shared with TRBD2. The CDR3 loop spans 16 amino acids. After removal of 3 bases from V and 4 bases from J, the junction contained 6 bases not matched to a gene. CDR1 is WNHNN, CDR2 SYGVQD, per germline (reference sequence). The CDR3: CASSDSTSGRSDTQYF. Written as DNA, the CDR3 is TGCGCCAGCAGTGATTCAACTAGCGGGAGATCAGATACGCAGTATTTT.

V usage is TRBV18 and J usage is TRBJ1-4; no firm D call. The germline V and J ends were trimmed by 3 bases and 0 bases, with 5 bases remaining between them. The V gene's germline CDR1 is KGHSH and CDR2 LQKENI. There are 14 residues in the CDR3. Written as DNA, the CDR3 is TGTGCCAGCTCACCGGGAGCAACTAATGAAAAACTGTTTTTT. It encodes CASSPGATNEKLFF.

The chain couples TRBV5-1 to TRBJ2-3; 10 bases line up with TRBD2. Trimming at V came to 0 bases and at J to 5 bases, leaving 12 bases not matched to a gene. The germline gives CDR1 SGHRS, CDR2 YFSETQ. CDR3 size: 18 residues. CDR3 sequence: CASSLDLIAGGVVDTQYF. DNA of the CDR3: TGCGCCAGCAGCTTGGACCTCATAGCGGGAGGCGTGGTAGATACGCAGTATTTT.

J is TRBJ2-2 and V is TRBV11-2, with TRBD1 matching 9 bases. The germline gives CDR1 SGHAT, CDR2 FQNNGV. J was trimmed by 2 bases and V by 5 bases; bases with no gene match: 3. The CDR3 spans 15 residues. CDR3 region: CASSMDRGNTGELFF. CDR3 sequence (DNA): TGTGCCAGCAGCATGGACAGGGGTAACACCGGGGAGCTGTTTTTT.

J is TRBJ1-1 and V is TRBV15, with TRBD1 identical over 7 bases. CDR1 is LNHNV, CDR2 YYDKDF, per germline (reference sequence). This CDR3 has 15 amino acids. After removal of 2 bases from V and 6 bases from J, the junction contained 9 bases not matched to a gene. In DNA form, the CDR3 reads TGTGCCACCAGCAGAAGGACAGGCAGGTTCGCTGAAGCTTTCTTT. Encoded protein: CATSRRTGRFAEAFF.

This chain uses TRBV13 with TRBJ2-7, with no clear D. The CDR3 sequence is 11 residues long. V was shortened by 2 bases and J by 5 bases, with 4 bases between the two germline ends. Germline assignment: CDR1 PRHDT and CDR2 FYEKMQ (reference sequence). For the CDR3, the DNA is TGTGCCAGCAGCTTAAAGCACGAGCAGTACTTC. Translation gives CASSLKHEQYF.

The chain is built from TRBV10-2 and TRBJ2-1, with 8 nucleotides matching TRBD2. Germline loops: CDR1 WSHSY, CDR2 SAAADI. The ends lost 8 bases at V and 4 bases at J; junction bases unmatched: 7. The CDR3 is made up of 14 amino acids. Here the CDR3 reads CASRLAGNYNEQFF. The CDR3 DNA reads TGCGCCAGCCGCTTAGCGGGGAATTACAATGAGCAGTTCTTC.

The V gene is TRBV19, the J gene TRBJ1-2; 9 bases agree with TRBD1. V dropped 5 bases and J dropped 4; count of bases not matched to a gene: 8. The CDR3 has 15 amino acids. CDR1 is LNHDA, CDR2 SQIVND, per germline (reference sequence). The CDR3 loop reads CASSRRDREGYGYTF. CDR3 bases: TGTGCCAGTAGTCGCAGGGACAGGGAGGGCTATGGCTACACCTTC.

This chain links TRBV24-1 with TRBJ2-7; D is possibly TRBD1 (5 bases). CDR3 length: 13 amino acids. V lost 4 bases and J lost 5, with 11 bases in between. CDR1 and CDR2 from the germline V gene are KGHDR and SFDVKD. The DNA for the CDR3 is TGTGCCACCAGTGAGTCAGGGTCTGACGAGCAGTACTTC. It encodes CATSESGSDEQYF.

This clone came up once. J is TRBJ2-5 and V is TRBV11-2; the match to TRBD2 covers 14 bases. Germline CDR1 SGHAT, CDR2 FQNNGV. The CDR3 totals 17 residues. V trimming: 2 bases; J trimming: 3 bases; junction bases outside the gene matches: 5. CDR3 region: CASSLSPGLAGEETQYF. The CDR3 nucleotides are TGTGCCAGCAGCTTATCCCCGGGACTAGCGGGGGAAGAGACCCAGTACTTC.

CDR3: CASSEAIQGPSGELFF. CDR3 DNA sequence: TGTGCCAGCAGCGAGGCGATCCAGGGCCCTAGCGGGGAGCTGTTTTTT. The rearrangement joins TRBV9 to TRBJ2-2; possibly TRBD1 for D (5 bases). This CDR3 has 16 residues. With 3 bases removed from V and 7 bases from J, the gap between germline ends came to 19 bases. Germline V gene sequence: CDR1 SGDLS, CDR2 YYNGEE.

A single count supports this clone. The chain is built from TRBV5-1 and TRBJ1-3, with TRBD1 identical over 10 bases. Losses at the gene ends were 3 bases for V and 2 bases for J; bases not matched to a gene: 2. The CDR3 is made up of 15 amino acids. The germline CDR1 and CDR2 sequences are SGHRS and YFSETQ. In DNA, the CDR3 is TGCGCCAGCAGCTCCGGACAGGGGGCTGGAAACACCATATATTTT. Encoded protein: CASSSGQGAGNTIYF.

The chain couples TRBV14 to TRBJ2-1; 8 bases match TRBD2. The CDR3 runs 16 residues. The V gene end was trimmed by 1 base and the J gene end by 7 bases; junction bases not matched to a gene: 9. Germline V gene sequence: CDR1 SGHDN, CDR2 FVKESK. The CDR3: CASSQGAGLGANEQFF. The CDR3 nucleotides are TGTGCCAGCAGCCAAGGGGCGGGACTAGGAGCAAATGAGCAGTTCTTC.

The rearrangement uses TRBV6-1 and TRBJ1-1; tentative D call: TRBD1 (6 bases). The V end lost 3 bases, the J end lost 3 bases, and 14 bases lay between the germline ends. This CDR3 has 15 amino acids. CDR1 is MNHNS, CDR2 SASEGT, per germline. The CDR3 nucleotides read TGTGCCAGCAGTGACAACAGGGTGGGAGACACTGAAGCTTTCTTT. This sequence encodes CASSDNRVGDTEAFF.

The chain combines TRBV9 with TRBJ1-4, with a possible D match to TRBD1 (6 bases). This CDR3 is built from 15 residues. V was shortened by 6 bases and J by 8 bases, with 20 bases between the two germline ends. The germline gives CDR1 SGDLS, CDR2 YYNGEE. CDR3 residues: CASNNRERLGEKLFF. CDR3 bases: TGTGCCAGCAACAACAGGGAACGGCTTGGGGAAAAACTGTTTTTT.

The gene calls are TRBV4-1 and TRBJ1-1, with D possibly matching TRBD1 (6 bases). CDR1 is MGHRA, CDR2 YSYEKL, per germline. With 4 bases removed from V and 2 bases from J, the gap between germline ends came to 14 bases. This CDR3 region has 15 residues. The CDR3 DNA reads as TGCGCCAGCAGCCTCCCGGGACAACCTAACACTGAAGCTTTCTTT. Protein sequence: CASSLPGQPNTEAFF.

V is TRBV9 and J is TRBJ2-2, with D hard to call. The germline CDR1 and CDR2 sequences are SGDLS and YYNGEE. Trimming left V 3 bases short and J 4 bases short, with 10 bases between. This CDR3 spans 14 amino acids. The CDR3 is CASSGAILTGELFF. CDR3 nucleotide sequence: TGTGCCAGCAGCGGTGCTATCCTCACCGGGGAGCTGTTTTTT. The full variable domain, with the rest looked up from reference TRBV9 and TRBJ2-2, is DSGVTQTPKHLITATGQRVTLRCSPRSGDLSVYWYQQSLDQGLQFLIQYYNGEERAKGNILERFSAQQFPDLHSELNLSSLELGDSALYFCASSGAILTGELFFGEGSRLTVL.

The chain recombines TRBV5-4 with TRBJ2-7; D is ambiguous. Germline V lookup: CDR1 SGHNT, CDR2 YYREEE (reference sequence). V lost 4 bases and J lost 7, with 18 bases in between. The CDR3 length is 14 residues. Here the CDR3 DNA reads TGTGCCAGCAGCCTATCGGGTAGTGGAATAGAGCAGTACTTC. This sequence encodes CASSLSGSGIEQYF. Complete variable domain (other parts from reference TRBV5-4 and TRBJ2-7): ETGVTQSPTHLIKTRGQQVTLRCSSQSGHNTVSWYQQALGQGPQFIFQYYREEENGRGNFPPRFSGLQFPNYSSELNVNALELDDSALYLCASSLSGSGIEQYFGPGTRLTVT.

The rearrangement links TRBV6-1 to TRBJ2-7; unclear D gene. V lost 0 bases and J 7 bases, leaving 4 bases between the germline ends. The germline gives CDR1 MNHNS, CDR2 SASEGT. The CDR3 runs 11 residues. In nucleotides, the CDR3 is TGTGCCAGCAGTGAAGCCCAGGAGCAGTACTTC. Protein: CASSEAQEQYF.

The CDR3, as DNA: TGTGCCAGCAGCTTTCGCTATGGCTACACCTTC. Protein: CASSFRYGYTF. The V call is TRBV7-2, the J call TRBJ1-2, with no clear D. The CDR3 is made up of 11 amino acids. Between the trimmed V and J ends, which lost 3 bases and 4 bases, there was a span of 3 bases. Germline V CDR1 and CDR2: SGHTA, FQGNSA.

The rearrangement links TRBV28 to TRBJ2-2; 10 nucleotides agree with TRBD2. V was clipped by 7 bases and J by 5 bases; unmatched bases: 7. Germline-derived CDR1 and CDR2 are MDHEN and SYDVKM. The CDR3 is 15 amino acids. In nucleotides, the CDR3 is TGTGCCAGCACACGGGGACTAGCGATAACCGGGGAGCTGTTTTTT. This sequence encodes CASTRGLAITGELFF.